The clone carrying this TCR beta chain has more than one count but fewer than ten. This entry comes from a study of beta chain features in type 1 diabetes. Trimming shortened V by 1 base and J by 4 bases, and 2 bases separated the two germline ends. The CDR3 spans 12 residues. Germline assignment: CDR1 KGHSH and CDR2 LQKENI. The study reverse transcribed the entire isolated RNA, so it sequenced expressed TCRB transcripts. Assay used: immunoSEQ multiplex PCR; TCRdb lists only in-frame clones, some missing. The sample includes about 620,000 clones, around a sixth of them seen just once. Sequencing input: naive CD4+ T cells from blood. The source is a man younger than 35 in good health. The rearrangement links TRBV18 to TRBJ1-3; D unclear. CDR3 loop: CASSPLGNTIYF. DNA of the CDR3: TGTGCCAGCTCACCACTGGGAAACACCATATATTTT.